The clone carrying this T cell receptor (beta chain) has more than one count but fewer than ten. No antigen is known for it. The data belong to a study of CD8+ T cells in alopecia areata. Notes on the study in general: Lesional tissue from the scalp (especially in alopecia totalis/universalis) showed higher clonality than normal scalp.

This CDR3 has 12 amino acids. The germline V gene encodes CDR1 SGHTA and CDR2 FQGNSA. Trimming shortened V by 10 bases and J by 8 bases, and 15 bases separated the two germline ends. Indicated treatment: oral pan-JAK inhibitor, 5-10 mg twice daily. As the sequencing template, cDNA was produced by extracting RNA and reverse transcribing it. Data came from immunoSEQ multiplex PCR; TCRdb stores just in-frame clones and leaves some out. In the table there are around 200,000 clones, about three fifths of which are singletons. The sequenced sample was CD4+ T cells sorted from blood, obtained at week 4, from a patient treated with tofacitinib. The V call is TRBV7-2, the J call TRBJ2-1, with D maybe TRBD2 (6 bases). This receptor was identified in a human donor with alopecia areata. In DNA form, the CDR3 reads TGTGCCACCGAACTGGGGGGAGATGAGCAGTTCTTC. It is translated as CATELGGDEQFF. Based on the CDR3 plus reference TRBV7-2 and TRBJ2-1, the full variable domain is GAGVSQSPSNKVTEKGKDVELRCDPISGHTALYWYRQSLGQGLEFLIYFQGNSAPDKSGLPSDRFSAERTGGSVSTLTIQRTQQEDSAVYLCATELGGDEQFFGPGTRLTVL.